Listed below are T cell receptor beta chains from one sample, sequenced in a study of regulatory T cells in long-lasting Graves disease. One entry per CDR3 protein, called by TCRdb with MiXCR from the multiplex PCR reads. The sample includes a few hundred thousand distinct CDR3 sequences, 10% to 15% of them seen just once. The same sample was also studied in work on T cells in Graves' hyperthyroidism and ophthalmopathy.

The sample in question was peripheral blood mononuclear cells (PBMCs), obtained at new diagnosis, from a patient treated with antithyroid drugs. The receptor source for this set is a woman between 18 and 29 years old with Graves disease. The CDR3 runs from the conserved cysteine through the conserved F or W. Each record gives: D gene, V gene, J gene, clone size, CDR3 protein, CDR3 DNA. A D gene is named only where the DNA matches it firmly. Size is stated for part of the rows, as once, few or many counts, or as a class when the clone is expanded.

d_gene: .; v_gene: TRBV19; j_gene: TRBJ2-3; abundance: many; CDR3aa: CASSPEDRPLTDTQYF; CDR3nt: TGTGCCAGTAGTCCAGAAGACAGGCCCCTCACAGATACGCAGTATTTT
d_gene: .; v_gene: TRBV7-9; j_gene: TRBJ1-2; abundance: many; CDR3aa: CASSSRGVEGYTF; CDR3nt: TGTGCCAGCAGCTCCCGAGGGGTCGAGGGCTACACCTTC
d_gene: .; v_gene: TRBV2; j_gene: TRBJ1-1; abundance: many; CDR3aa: CASGRPDMNTEAFF; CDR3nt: TGTGCCAGCGGGAGGCCGGATATGAACACTGAAGCTTTCTTT
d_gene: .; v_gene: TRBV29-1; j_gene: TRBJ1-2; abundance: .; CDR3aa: CSVRLVDGYTF; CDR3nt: TGCAGCGTCCGGCTTGTCGATGGCTACACCTTC
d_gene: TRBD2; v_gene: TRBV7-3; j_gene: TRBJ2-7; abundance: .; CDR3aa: CASILRRVAGVIEQYF; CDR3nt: TGTGCCAGCATTTTAAGAAGAGTCGCGGGAGTGATCGAGCAGTACTTC
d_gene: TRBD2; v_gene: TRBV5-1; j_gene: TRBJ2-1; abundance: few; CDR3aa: CASSLQAGTIYNEQFF; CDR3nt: TGCGCCAGCAGCTTGCAGGCAGGGACTATTTACAATGAGCAGTTCTTC
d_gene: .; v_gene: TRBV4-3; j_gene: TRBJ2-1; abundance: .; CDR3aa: CASSQTSLPYNEQFF; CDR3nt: TGCGCCAGCAGCCAAACTAGTTTACCCTACAATGAGCAGTTCTTC
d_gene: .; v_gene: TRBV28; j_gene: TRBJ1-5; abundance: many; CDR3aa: CASSFEGDQPQHF; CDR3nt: TGTGCCAGCAGTTTCGAAGGAGATCAGCCCCAGCATTTT
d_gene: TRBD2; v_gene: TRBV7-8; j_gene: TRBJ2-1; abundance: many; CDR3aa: CASSLGGGGLRQFF; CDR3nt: TGTGCCAGCAGCTTAGGGGGGGGTGGACTCCGCCAGTTCTTC
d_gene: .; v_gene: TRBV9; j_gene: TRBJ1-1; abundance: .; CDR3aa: CASSDIQGLGTEAFF; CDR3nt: TGTGCCAGCAGCGACATACAGGGTTTGGGCACTGAAGCTTTCTTT
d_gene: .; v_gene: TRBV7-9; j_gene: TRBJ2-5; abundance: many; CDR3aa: CASSRTRETQYF; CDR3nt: TGTGCCAGTAGCCGTACTAGAGAGACCCAGTACTTC
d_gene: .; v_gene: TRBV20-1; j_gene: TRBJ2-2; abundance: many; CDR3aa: CSARDRIGELFF; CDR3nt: TGCAGTGCTAGAGATCGAATCGGGGAGCTGTTTTTT
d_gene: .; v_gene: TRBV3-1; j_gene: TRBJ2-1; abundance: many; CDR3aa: CASSQPRHPDEQFF; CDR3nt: TGTGCCAGCAGCCAACCGAGGCATCCCGATGAGCAGTTCTTC
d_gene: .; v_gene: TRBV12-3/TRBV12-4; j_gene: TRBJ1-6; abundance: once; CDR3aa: CASSMSGPLPSPLHF; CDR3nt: TGTGCCAGCAGTATGTCCGGGCCCTTACCCTCACCCCTCCACTTT
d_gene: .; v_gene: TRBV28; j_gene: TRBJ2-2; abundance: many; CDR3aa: CASRTGVTGELFF; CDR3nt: TGTGCCAGCAGAACGGGAGTAACCGGGGAGCTGTTTTTT
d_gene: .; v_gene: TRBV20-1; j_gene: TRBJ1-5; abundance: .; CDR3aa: CSARVPRGSGNQPQHF; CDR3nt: TGCAGTGCTAGAGTACCCAGGGGCAGTGGCAATCAGCCCCAGCATTTT
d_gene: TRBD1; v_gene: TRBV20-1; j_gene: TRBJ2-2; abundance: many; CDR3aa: CSARGRDRGQIGELFF; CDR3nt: TGCAGTGCTAGAGGCCGGGACAGGGGGCAGATCGGGGAGCTGTTTTTT
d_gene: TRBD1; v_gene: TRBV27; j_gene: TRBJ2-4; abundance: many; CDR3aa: CASSLKQGAAAKNIQYF; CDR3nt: TGTGCCAGCAGTTTGAAACAGGGGGCGGCGGCCAAAAACATTCAGTACTTC
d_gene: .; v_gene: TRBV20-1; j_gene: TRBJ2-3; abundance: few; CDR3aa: CSADSDIGADTQYF; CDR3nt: TGCAGTGCCGACTCCGACATTGGGGCAGATACGCAGTATTTT
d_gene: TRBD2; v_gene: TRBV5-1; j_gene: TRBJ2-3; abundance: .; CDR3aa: CASSLIHGGASSDTQYF; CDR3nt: TGCGCCAGCAGCCTGATTCACGGGGGGGCCTCGTCAGATACGCAGTATTTT
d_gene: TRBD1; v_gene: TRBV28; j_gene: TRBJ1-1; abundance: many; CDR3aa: CASTLGDRVLDTEAFF; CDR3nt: TGTGCCAGCACCCTCGGGGACAGGGTTCTGGACACTGAAGCTTTCTTT
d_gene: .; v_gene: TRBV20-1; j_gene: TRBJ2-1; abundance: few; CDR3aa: CSATGGGLLPGNEQFF; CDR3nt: TGCAGTGCTACAGGAGGGGGCTTACTGCCCGGCAATGAGCAGTTCTTC
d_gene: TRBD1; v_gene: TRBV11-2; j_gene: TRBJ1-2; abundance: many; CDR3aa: CASSSPDRGLYDGYTF; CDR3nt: TGTGCCAGCAGCTCCCCCGACAGGGGGCTATACGATGGCTACACCTTC
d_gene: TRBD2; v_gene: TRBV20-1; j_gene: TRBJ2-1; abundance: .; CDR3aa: CSASGRTSGPDSNAAYNEQFF; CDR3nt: TGCAGTGCTAGTGGGCGGACTAGCGGGCCCGACTCTAACGCCGCCTACAATGAGCAGTTCTTC
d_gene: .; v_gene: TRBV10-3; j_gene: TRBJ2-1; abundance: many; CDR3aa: CATGGPSRNEQFF; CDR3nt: TGTGCCACCGGCGGACCCTCCAGAAATGAGCAGTTCTTC
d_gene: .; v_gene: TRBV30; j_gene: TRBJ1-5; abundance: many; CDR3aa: CAWTPGANQPQHF; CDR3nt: TGTGCCTGGACCCCCGGGGCCAATCAGCCCCAGCATTTT
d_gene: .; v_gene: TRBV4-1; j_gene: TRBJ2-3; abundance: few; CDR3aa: CASSQGWADTDTQYF; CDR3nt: TGCGCCAGCAGCCAAGGGTGGGCAGACACAGATACGCAGTATTTT
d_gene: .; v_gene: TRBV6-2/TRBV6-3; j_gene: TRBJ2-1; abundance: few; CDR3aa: CASSLRTSYNEQFF; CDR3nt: TGTGCCAGCAGTCTTAGGACCTCCTACAATGAGCAGTTCTTC
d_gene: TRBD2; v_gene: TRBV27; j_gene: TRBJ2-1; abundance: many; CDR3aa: CASRRGGLAGGGNEQFF; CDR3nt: TGTGCCAGCAGGAGAGGGGGACTAGCGGGAGGAGGGAATGAGCAGTTCTTC
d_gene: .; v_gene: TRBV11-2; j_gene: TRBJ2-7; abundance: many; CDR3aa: CASSFRRGYGEQYF; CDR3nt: TGTGCCAGCAGCTTTCGTAGAGGGTATGGCGAGCAGTACTTC
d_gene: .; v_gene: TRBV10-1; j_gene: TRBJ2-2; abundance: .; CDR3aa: CATQQAGELFF; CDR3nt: TGCGCCACCCAACAGGCCGGGGAGCTGTTTTTT
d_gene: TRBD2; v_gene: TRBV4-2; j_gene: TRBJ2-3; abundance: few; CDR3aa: CASSQGTTSGGGADTQYF; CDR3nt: TGTGCCAGCAGCCAAGGCACCACTAGCGGGGGGGGAGCAGATACGCAGTATTTT
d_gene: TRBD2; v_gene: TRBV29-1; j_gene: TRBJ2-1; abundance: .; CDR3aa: CSVGPNSGRLYNEQFF; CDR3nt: TGCAGCGTTGGCCCTAATAGCGGGAGACTCTACAATGAGCAGTTCTTC
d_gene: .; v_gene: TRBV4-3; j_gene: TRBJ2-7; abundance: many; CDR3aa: CASSQVTGYYEQYF; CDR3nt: TGCGCCAGCAGCCAAGTTACAGGGTACTACGAGCAGTACTTC
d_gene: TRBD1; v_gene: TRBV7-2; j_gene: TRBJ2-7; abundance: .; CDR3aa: CASSLELEGTGYEQYF; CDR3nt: TGTGCCAGCAGCCTAGAGCTTGAGGGGACAGGCTACGAGCAGTACTTC
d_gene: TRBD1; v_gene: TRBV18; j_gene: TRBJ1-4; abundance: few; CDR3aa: CASSPPGQVYEKLFF; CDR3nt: TGTGCCAGCTCACCACCGGGACAGGTTTATGAAAAACTGTTTTTT